This passage covers 3 T cell receptor beta chains from one sample sequenced in a study of blood T cells in healthy people across ages. Next came a second PCR, run for roughly 7 to 12 cycles, which used a sample-barcoded 5' primer along with a J-beta primer mix. TCRdb fed the 5' RACE reads into MiXCR, producing one record per CDR3 protein. The profile shows around 1,600,000 distinct CDR3 sequences, roughly 43% of them singletons. Sequenced material: blood. These receptors all stem from a woman aged 18-29 years in good health.

This clonotype was seen only a few times. V gene TRBV4-2 combines with J gene TRBJ1-2; 11 bases are a match to TRBD1. V lost 4 bases and J lost 1; bases outside the gene matches: 5. The CDR3 is 16 amino acids. CDR1 is LGHNA and CDR2 is YNFKEQ in the germline V gene. CDR3 DNA sequence: TGTGCCAGCAGCCCCATGGACAGGGGGCGTAACTATGGCTACACCTTC. Amino acid sequence: CASSPMDRGRNYGYTF.

This clonotype was counted a few times. The gene calls are TRBV5-1 and TRBJ1-2; 7 nucleotides line up with TRBD1. CDR1 SGHRS and CDR2 YFSETQ come from the germline V gene. V trimming: 4 bases; J trimming: 6 bases; junction bases outside the gene matches: 12. The CDR3 sequence is 15 residues long. CDR3 sequence reads: CASSPDRLTSNGYTF. The CDR3 bases are TGCGCCAGCAGCCCGGACAGGCTAACTTCCAATGGCTACACCTTC.

Only a few counts were recorded for this clonotype. J is TRBJ1-2 and V is TRBV11-2, with D possibly being TRBD1 (5 bases). V was clipped by 0 bases and J by 4 bases, with 6 bases between them. CDR1 is SGHAT, CDR2 FQNNGV, per germline. The CDR3 runs 13 residues. The CDR3 region is CASSLEGVYGYTF. The DNA of the CDR3 is TGTGCCAGCAGCTTAGAAGGGGTCTATGGCTACACCTTC.